A single sample gave rise to the 20 T cell receptor beta chains below, sequenced in a study of T cell responses to AZD1222 COVID-19 vaccine. The assay was immunoSEQ multiplex PCR, and TCRdb's table has in-frame clones only and misses some. Here the sample spans nearly 95,000 clones, around 91% being singletons. This sample comprised peripheral blood, obtained 28 days after the second AZD1222 dose. The receptors come from an adult who received the AZD1222 COVID-19 vaccine.

This chain links TRBV19 with TRBJ1-2; D not certain. Germline lookup yields CDR1 LNHDA and CDR2 SQIVND (reference sequence). Between the trimmed V and J ends, which lost 2 bases and 0 bases, there was a span of 7 bases. The length of the CDR3 is 14 residues. DNA for the CDR3: TGTGCCAGTAGTATAAAGTCAGCTAACTATGGCTACACCTTC. It translates to CASSIKSANYGYTF.

The chain has TRBV5-1 and TRBJ1-1; TRBD1 aligns across 7 bases. CDR3 size: 13 residues. Germline V gene lookup returns CDR1 SGHRS and CDR2 YFSETQ. Trimming cost V 3 bases and J 4 bases; bases outside gene matches: 3. In DNA form, the CDR3 reads TGCGCCAGCAGCTATACAGGGGCCACTGAAGCTTTCTTT. It codes for CASSYTGATEAFF.

This chain connects TRBV5-4 to TRBJ2-3; D not certain. Between the trimmed V and J ends, which lost 1 base and 0 bases, there was a span of 9 bases. CDR3 length: 15 residues. Germline V gene sequence: CDR1 SGHNT, CDR2 YYREEE (reference sequence). Here the CDR3 DNA reads TGTGCCAGCAGCTTGTCGTCGATGAGCACAGATACGCAGTATTTT. Encoded protein: CASSLSSMSTDTQYF.

The chain couples TRBV11-2 to TRBJ2-7; 10 bases are a match to TRBD2. The CDR3 contains 16 residues. V gave up 3 bases and J gave up 3 bases; unmatched junction bases: 8. CDR1 and CDR2 (germline): SGHAT, FQNNGV. CDR3 in amino acids: CASSLRSLAGVYEQYF. The CDR3 nucleotides read TGTGCCAGCAGCTTGAGGAGTCTAGCGGGAGTCTACGAGCAGTACTTC.

The rearrangement uses TRBV5-1 and TRBJ2-1; no definite D call. The CDR3 is 8 residues long. Per germline, CDR1 SGHRS and CDR2 YFSETQ. V shed 6 bases and J shed 8 bases, with 0 bases lying between them. CDR3 nucleotides: TGCGCCAGCAATGAGCAGTTCTTC. It is translated as CASNEQFF. Supplemented by reference TRBV5-1 and TRBJ2-1, the full variable domain reads KAGVTQTPRYLIKTRGQQVTLSCSPISGHRSVSWYQQTPGQGLQFLFEYFSETQRNKGNFPGRFSGRQFSNSRSEMNVSTLELGDSALYLCASNEQFFGPGTRLTVL.

V usage is TRBV6-2 or TRBV6-3 and J usage is TRBJ2-7; 11 positions agree with TRBD1. V lost 2 bases and J lost 3; bases outside the gene matches: 12. Per the germline V gene, CDR1 is MNHEY and CDR2 is SVGEGT. This CDR3 has 18 residues. The CDR3 spells CASSYRTGGKSNLYEQYF. The CDR3 DNA reads as TGTGCCAGCAGTTACCGGACAGGGGGCAAATCCAATCTCTACGAGCAGTACTTC.

In DNA, the CDR3 is TGTGCCAGCAGTTACAATTGGAGGGGCACAGATACGCAGTATTTT. Protein product: CASSYNWRGTDTQYF. The genes are TRBV6-2 or TRBV6-3 and TRBJ2-3; a possible D gene is TRBD2 (6 bases). Germline values: CDR1 MNHEY, CDR2 SVGEGT. This CDR3 contains 15 residues. Trimming took 2 bases from V and 1 from J, leaving 10 bases between them.

The chain carries TRBV19 and TRBJ1-5, with D hard to call. The CDR3 sequence is 13 residues long. V was trimmed by 1 base and J by 6 bases, leaving 7 bases between them. Germline V lookup: CDR1 LNHDA, CDR2 SQIVND (reference sequence). The CDR3 reads CASSIGGGQPQHF. CDR3 bases: TGTGCCAGTAGTATAGGAGGTGGTCAGCCCCAGCATTTT.

The chain joins TRBV5-4 to TRBJ2-3; D remains unclear. Germline V lookup: CDR1 SGHNT, CDR2 YYREEE (reference sequence). V was pared by 4 bases and J by 2 bases, with 11 bases between. The CDR3 is made up of 14 amino acids. CDR3 amino acids: CASSDGTYTDTQYF. The CDR3 DNA follows: TGTGCCAGCAGCGATGGTACCTACACAGATACGCAGTATTTT.

This clone was seen many times. V gene TRBV7-6 combines with J gene TRBJ1-6; D is possibly TRBD1 (5 bases). The CDR3 loop spans 17 amino acids. Germline V gene sequence: CDR1 SGHVS, CDR2 FNYEAQ. The V and J ends lost 2 bases and 5 bases respectively, with 16 bases between them. The CDR3 bases are TGTGCCAGCAGCTTACACTCGTCCGACAGCGATAATTCACCCCTCCACTTT. Translated: CASSLHSSDSDNSPLHF.

This clone was observed a handful of times. The J gene is TRBJ2-7, the V gene TRBV29-1; D gene uncertain. Germline assignment: CDR1 SQVTM and CDR2 ANQGSEA. The CDR3 has 10 residues. Deletions cut 6 bases from V and 6 bases from J, with 9 bases between. The CDR3 sequence is CSVQAGEQYF. CDR3 DNA sequence: TGCAGCGTCCAGGCCGGCGAGCAGTACTTC.

The rearrangement uses TRBV29-1 and TRBJ2-5; no clear D. Looked up from germline, CDR1 is SQVTM and CDR2 is ANQGSEA. This CDR3 contains 13 residues. Between the trimmed V and J ends, which lost 7 bases and 1 base, there was a span of 13 bases. CDR3 bases: TGCAGCGCACGGAGTGCCCCCCAAGAGACCCAGTACTTC. This encodes CSARSAPQETQYF.

This chain links TRBV28 with TRBJ1-5; 7 bases fit TRBD1. Germline CDR1 is MDHEN and CDR2 is SYDVKM. V lost 7 bases to trimming and J lost 6 bases; unmatched junction nucleotides: 12. This CDR3 is built from 15 residues. This chain's CDR3 is CASTPSRDSLQPQHF. The CDR3 nucleotides are TGTGCCAGCACCCCCTCGAGGGACAGTCTTCAGCCCCAGCATTTT.

V is TRBV4-1 and J is TRBJ2-7, with a possible D match to TRBD2 (5 bases). V lost 6 bases and J lost 3, with 15 bases in between. This CDR3 has 14 residues. Looked up from germline, CDR1 is MGHRA and CDR2 is YSYEKL. The CDR3 loop reads CASSLEPDFYEQYF. CDR3 coding DNA: TGCGCCAGCAGTCTAGAGCCGGACTTCTACGAGCAGTACTTC.

The chain combines TRBV6-5 with TRBJ1-4; the D is unclear. Germline loops: CDR1 MNHEY, CDR2 SVGAGI. V was shortened by 0 bases and J by 6 bases, with 5 bases between the two germline ends. There are 13 residues in the CDR3. CDR3 region: CASSYSSYEKLFF. In nucleotides, the CDR3 is TGTGCCAGCAGTTACTCATCCTATGAAAAACTGTTTTTT.

This clone showed up just a few times. J is TRBJ1-4 and V is TRBV15, with D possibly matching TRBD1 (6 bases). Germline CDR1 is LNHNV and CDR2 is YYDKDF (reference sequence). The CDR3 runs to 15 residues. With 5 bases removed from V and 6 bases from J, the gap between germline ends came to 16 bases. CDR3 DNA: TGTGCCACCAGCGTAGACAGGAAATGGGATGAAAAACTGTTTTTT. Protein: CATSVDRKWDEKLFF. The full variable domain, completed using reference TRBV15 and TRBJ1-4, is DAMVIQNPRYQVTQFGKPVTLSCSQTLNHNVMYWYQQKSSQAPKLLFHYYDKDFNNEADTPDNFQSRRPNTSFCFLDIRSPGLGDTAMYLCATSVDRKWDEKLFFGSGTQLSVL.

This clone was picked up a small number of times. The chain is built from TRBV9 and TRBJ2-5, with D uncertain. This CDR3 is built from 13 residues. The V end was cut by 4 bases, the J end by 1 base, with 8 bases between. The germline V gene encodes CDR1 SGDLS and CDR2 YYNGEE. CDR3 sequence: CASSSGIQETQYF. Written as DNA, the CDR3 is TGTGCCAGCAGCTCCGGCATCCAAGAGACCCAGTACTTC.

The rearrangement joins TRBV30 to TRBJ1-4; D remains ambiguous. The CDR3 extends over 13 amino acids. Germline CDR1 is GTSNPN and CDR2 is SVGIG (reference sequence). The germline V and J ends were trimmed by 2 bases and 5 bases, with 9 bases remaining between them. The CDR3 here is CAWSPQRNEKLFF. The CDR3 DNA follows: TGTGCCTGGAGTCCACAGAGAAATGAAAAACTGTTTTTT.

The chain employs TRBV19 and TRBJ2-1; TRBD2 matches 7 bases. This CDR3 has 14 amino acids. The germline V gene encodes CDR1 LNHDA and CDR2 SQIVND (reference sequence). Losses at the gene ends were 3 bases for V and 4 bases for J; bases not matched to a gene: 3. Here the CDR3 DNA reads TGTGCCAGTAGTATCGGGGGGTTGTACAATGAGCAGTTCTTC. It codes for CASSIGGLYNEQFF.

The chain has TRBV4-3 and TRBJ2-7, with D maybe TRBD2 (6 bases). Germline-derived CDR1 and CDR2 are LGHNA and YSLEER. The CDR3 covers 14 residues. Trimming pared 3 bases from V and 0 bases from J, leaving 9 bases between. The CDR3 region is CASSQRDGSYEQYF. The CDR3 nucleotides read TGCGCCAGCAGCCAGCGGGACGGCTCCTACGAGCAGTACTTC.